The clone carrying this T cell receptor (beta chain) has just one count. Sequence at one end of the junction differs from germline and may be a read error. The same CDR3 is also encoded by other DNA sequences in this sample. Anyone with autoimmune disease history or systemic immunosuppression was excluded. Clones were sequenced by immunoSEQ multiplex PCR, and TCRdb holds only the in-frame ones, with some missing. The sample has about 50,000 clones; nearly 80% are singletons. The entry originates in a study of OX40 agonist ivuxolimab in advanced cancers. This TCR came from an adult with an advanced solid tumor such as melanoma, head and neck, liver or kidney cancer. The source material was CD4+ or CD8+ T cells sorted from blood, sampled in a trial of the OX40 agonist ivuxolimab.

The CDR3 bases are TGCGCCACCAGCAGAGACCGCGGGGCCTATGGCTACACCTTC. This gives the protein CATSRDRGAYGYTF. V gene TRBV15 combines with J gene TRBJ1-2, with D possibly being TRBD1 (5 bases). CDR3 length equals 14 residues. Germline V gives CDR1 LNHNV, CDR2 YYDKDF (reference sequence).